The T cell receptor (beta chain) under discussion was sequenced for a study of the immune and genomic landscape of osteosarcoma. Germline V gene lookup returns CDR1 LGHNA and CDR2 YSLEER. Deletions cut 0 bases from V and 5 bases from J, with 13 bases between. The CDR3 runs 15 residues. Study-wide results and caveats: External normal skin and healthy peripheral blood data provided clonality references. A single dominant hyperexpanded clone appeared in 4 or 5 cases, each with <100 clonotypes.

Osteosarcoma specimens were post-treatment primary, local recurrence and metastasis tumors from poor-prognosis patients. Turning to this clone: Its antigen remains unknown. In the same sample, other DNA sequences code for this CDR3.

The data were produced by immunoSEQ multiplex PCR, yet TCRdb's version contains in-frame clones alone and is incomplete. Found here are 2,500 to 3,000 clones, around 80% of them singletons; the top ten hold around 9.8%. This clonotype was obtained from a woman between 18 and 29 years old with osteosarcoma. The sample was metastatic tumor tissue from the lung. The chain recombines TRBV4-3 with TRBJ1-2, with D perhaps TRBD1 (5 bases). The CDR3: CASSQELRGDYGYTF. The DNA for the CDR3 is TGCGCCAGCAGCCAAGAACTCAGAGGGGATTATGGCTACACCTTC.